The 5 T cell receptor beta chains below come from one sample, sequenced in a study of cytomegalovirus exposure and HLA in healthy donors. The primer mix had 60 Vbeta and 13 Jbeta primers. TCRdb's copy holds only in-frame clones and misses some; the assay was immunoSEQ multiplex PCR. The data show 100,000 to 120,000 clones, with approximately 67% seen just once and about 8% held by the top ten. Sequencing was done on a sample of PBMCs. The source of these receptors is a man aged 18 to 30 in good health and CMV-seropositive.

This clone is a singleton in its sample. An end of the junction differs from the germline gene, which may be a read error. The CDR3 region has the DNA TGTGCCAGCAGCCCAGACAGAAATCATCCCCAGCATTTT. Its protein is CASSPDRNHPQHF. The gene calls are TRBV27 and TRBJ1-5; D might be TRBD1 (5 bases). Germline loops: CDR1 MNHEY, CDR2 SMNVEV (reference sequence). This CDR3 has 13 residues.

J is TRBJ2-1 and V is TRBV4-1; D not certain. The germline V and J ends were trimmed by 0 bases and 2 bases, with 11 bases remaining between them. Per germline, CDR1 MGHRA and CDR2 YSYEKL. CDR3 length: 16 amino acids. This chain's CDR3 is CASSQDWSRTYNEQFF. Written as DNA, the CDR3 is TGCGCCAGCAGCCAAGATTGGAGCAGAACCTACAATGAGCAGTTCTTC.

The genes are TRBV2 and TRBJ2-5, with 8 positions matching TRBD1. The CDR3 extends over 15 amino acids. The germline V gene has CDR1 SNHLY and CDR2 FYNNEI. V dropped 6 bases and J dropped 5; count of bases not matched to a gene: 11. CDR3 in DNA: TGTGCCAGCAGGTCGGACAGGGAGGTCCGGGAGACCCAGTACTTC. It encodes CASRSDREVRETQYF.

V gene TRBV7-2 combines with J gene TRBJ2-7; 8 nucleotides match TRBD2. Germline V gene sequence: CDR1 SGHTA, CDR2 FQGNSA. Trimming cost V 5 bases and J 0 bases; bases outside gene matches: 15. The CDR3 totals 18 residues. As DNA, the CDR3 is TGTGCCAGCAGCCCCCCCCTAGGGAGCGGGGGCGACTCCTACGAGCAGTACTTC. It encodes CASSPPLGSGGDSYEQYF.

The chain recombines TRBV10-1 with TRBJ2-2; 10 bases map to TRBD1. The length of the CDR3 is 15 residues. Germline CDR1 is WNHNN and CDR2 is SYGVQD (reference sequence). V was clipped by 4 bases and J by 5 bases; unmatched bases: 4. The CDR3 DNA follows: TGCGCCAGCAGTGGGGACAGGGGCGAAACCGGGGAGCTGTTTTTT. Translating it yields CASSGDRGETGELFF.